This T cell receptor beta chain stems from a study of T cells after yellow fever vaccination. Broader study findings: The presence of abundant clonotypes contaminating from the bulk population was possible in FACS-sorted repertoires.

As for this clonotype: Its antigen remains unknown.

CDR1 and CDR2 (germline): MNHNY, SVGAGI (reference sequence). This CDR3 has 15 residues. Germline trimming cut 6 bases from V and 0 bases from J; bases unmatched to any gene: 5. TCRdb recomputed calls from the 5' RACE reads with MiXCR, one row per CDR3 protein. The sample includes some 400,000 distinct CDR3 sequences, about 17% of them seen just once. The sequencing here drew on PBMCs, taken before the yellow fever booster vaccination. The receptor's source is a man between 18 and 35 years old who received the YFV17D yellow fever vaccine. The chain carries TRBV6-6 and TRBJ2-3; 8 bases line up with TRBD2. CDR3: CASSPQRGSTDTQYF. The CDR3 DNA is TGTGCCAGCAGCCCTCAGCGGGGGAGCACAGATACGCAGTATTTT.